This TCR beta chain was obtained from a study of OX40 agonist ivuxolimab in advanced cancers. Overall study: Participants averaged roughly 60 years of age (range 23 to 79) and were about 85% male. Under the entry rules, prior anti-PD-1, anti-PD-L1 or anti-CTLA-4 therapy was allowed, and roughly 39% had some. Study outcomes and limitations: Clonal expansion in partial responders at 0.1-3.0 mg/kg ranked among the lowest.

Sequencing was performed with immunoSEQ multiplex PCR; in TCRdb, only in-frame clones are kept and a portion is missing. The data hold more than 95,000 clones, with 75% to 95% observed a single time. Germline lookup yields CDR1 SGDLS and CDR2 YYNGEE. V lost 3 bases and J 6 bases, leaving 17 bases between the germline ends. The CDR3 totals 15 residues. Comments on this clone: Its target is not known.

This clonotype was sampled from an adult with an advanced solid tumor such as melanoma, head and neck, liver or kidney cancer. This chain uses TRBV9 with TRBJ2-3, with D uncertain. The sequencing here drew on CD4+ or CD8+ T cells sorted from blood, taken in a trial of the OX40 agonist ivuxolimab. CDR3 nucleotides: TGTGCCAGCAGCGCGACCCCGACGGGTACGGATACGCAGTATTTT. Its translation is CASSATPTGTDTQYF.